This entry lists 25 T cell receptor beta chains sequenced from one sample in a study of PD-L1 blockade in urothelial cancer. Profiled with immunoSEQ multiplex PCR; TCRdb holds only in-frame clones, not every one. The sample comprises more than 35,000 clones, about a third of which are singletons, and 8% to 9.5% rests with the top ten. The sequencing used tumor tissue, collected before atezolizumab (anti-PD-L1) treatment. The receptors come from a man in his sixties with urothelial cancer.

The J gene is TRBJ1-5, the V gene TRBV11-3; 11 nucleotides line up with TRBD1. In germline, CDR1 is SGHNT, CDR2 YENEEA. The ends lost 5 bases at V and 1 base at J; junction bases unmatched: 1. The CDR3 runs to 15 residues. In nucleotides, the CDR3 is TGTGCCAGCAGCGGACAGGGGGCGAGCAATCAGCCCCAGCATTTT. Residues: CASSGQGASNQPQHF. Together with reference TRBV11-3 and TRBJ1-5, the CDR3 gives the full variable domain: EAGVVQSPRYKIIEKKQPVAFWCNPISGHNTLYWYLQNLGQGPELLIRYENEEAVDDSQLPKDRFSAERLKGVDSTLKIQPAELGDSAVYLCASSGQGASNQPQHFGDGTRLSIL.

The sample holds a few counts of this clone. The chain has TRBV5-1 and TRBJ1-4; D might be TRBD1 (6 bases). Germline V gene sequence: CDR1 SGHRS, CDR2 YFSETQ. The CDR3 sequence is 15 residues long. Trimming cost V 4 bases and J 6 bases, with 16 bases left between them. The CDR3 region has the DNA TGCGCCAGCAGCCCTATAATAGGGGGAGATGAAAAACTGTTTTTT. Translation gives CASSPIIGGDEKLFF.

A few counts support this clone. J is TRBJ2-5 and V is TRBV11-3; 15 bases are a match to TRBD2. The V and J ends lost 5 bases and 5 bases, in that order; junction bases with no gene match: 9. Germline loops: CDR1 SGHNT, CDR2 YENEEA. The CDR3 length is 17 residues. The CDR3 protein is CASSRGLAGGPGETQYF. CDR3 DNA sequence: TGTGCCAGCAGCCGAGGACTAGCGGGGGGGCCGGGGGAGACCCAGTACTTC.

CDR3 sequence: CASSESAGAYEQYF. CDR3 sequence (DNA): TGCGCCAGCAGTGAGTCGGCAGGGGCCTACGAGCAGTACTTC. V is TRBV10-1 and J is TRBJ2-7, with D perhaps matching TRBD1 (6 bases). Germline-derived CDR1 and CDR2 are WNHNN and SYGVQD (reference sequence). The CDR3 length is 14 residues. The V and J ends lost 0 bases and 2 bases respectively, with 8 bases between them.

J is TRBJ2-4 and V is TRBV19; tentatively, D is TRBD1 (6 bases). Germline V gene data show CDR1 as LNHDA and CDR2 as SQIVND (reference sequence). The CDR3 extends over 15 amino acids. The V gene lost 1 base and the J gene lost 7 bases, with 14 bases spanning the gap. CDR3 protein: CASSIGAGAGNIQYF. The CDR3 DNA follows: TGTGCCAGTAGTATAGGGGCAGGGGCTGGGAACATTCAGTACTTC.

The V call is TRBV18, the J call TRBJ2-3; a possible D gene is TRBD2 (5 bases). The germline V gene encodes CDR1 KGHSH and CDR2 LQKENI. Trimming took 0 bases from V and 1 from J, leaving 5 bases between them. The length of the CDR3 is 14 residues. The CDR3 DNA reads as TGTGCCAGCTCACCACCGAGGGGCACAGATACGCAGTATTTT. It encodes CASSPPRGTDTQYF.

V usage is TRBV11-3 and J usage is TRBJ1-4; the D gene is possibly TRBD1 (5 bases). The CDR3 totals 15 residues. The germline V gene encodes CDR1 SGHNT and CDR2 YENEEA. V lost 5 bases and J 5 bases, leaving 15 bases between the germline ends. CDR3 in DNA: TGTGCCAGCAGCCCCCGGGGGGAAGACAATGAAAAACTGTTTTTT. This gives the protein CASSPRGEDNEKLFF.

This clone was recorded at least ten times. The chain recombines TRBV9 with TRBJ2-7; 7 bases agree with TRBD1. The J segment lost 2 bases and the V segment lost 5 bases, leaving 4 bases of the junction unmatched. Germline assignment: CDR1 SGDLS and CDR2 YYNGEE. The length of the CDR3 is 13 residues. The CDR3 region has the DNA TGTGCCAGCAGTGAAGGACAGGCCTACGAGCAGTACTTC. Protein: CASSEGQAYEQYF.

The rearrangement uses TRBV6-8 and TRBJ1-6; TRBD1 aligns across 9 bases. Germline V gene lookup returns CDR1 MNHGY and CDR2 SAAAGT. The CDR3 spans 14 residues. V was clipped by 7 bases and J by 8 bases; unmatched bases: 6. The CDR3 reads CASKHRGQDSPLHF. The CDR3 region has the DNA TGTGCCAGCAAACACAGGGGGCAGGATTCACCCCTCCACTTT.

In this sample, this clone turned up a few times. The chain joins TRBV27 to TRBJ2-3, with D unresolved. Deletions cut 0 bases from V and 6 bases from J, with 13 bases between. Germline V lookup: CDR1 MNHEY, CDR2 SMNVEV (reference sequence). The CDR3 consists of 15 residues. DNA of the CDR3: TGTGCCAGCAGTTTATCGGGCCGACACGGGGATACGCAGTATTTT. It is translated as CASSLSGRHGDTQYF.

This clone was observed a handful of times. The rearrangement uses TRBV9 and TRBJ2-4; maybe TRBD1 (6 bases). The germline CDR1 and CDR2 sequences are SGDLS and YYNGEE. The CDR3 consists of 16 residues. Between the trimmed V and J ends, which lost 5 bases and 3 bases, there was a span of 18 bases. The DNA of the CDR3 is TGTGCCAGCAGTGCTGACAGGAGGTTTGTCAAAAACATTCAGTACTTC. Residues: CASSADRRFVKNIQYF.

The CDR3 sequence: CASSVGTSGTEAFF. The CDR3 coding sequence is TGTGCCAGCAGCGTTGGGACATCAGGCACTGAAGCTTTCTTT. The rearrangement joins TRBV28 to TRBJ1-1, with D perhaps matching TRBD1 (6 bases). The germline gives CDR1 MDHEN, CDR2 SYDVKM. CDR3 length: 14 residues. V lost 6 bases and J lost 4, with 15 bases in between.

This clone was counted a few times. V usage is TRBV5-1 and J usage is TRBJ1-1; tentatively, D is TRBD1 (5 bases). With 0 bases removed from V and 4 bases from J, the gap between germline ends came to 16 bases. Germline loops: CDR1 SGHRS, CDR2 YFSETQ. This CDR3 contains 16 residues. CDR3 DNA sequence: TGCGCCAGCAGCTTGGGGGGCGGCGCCGGGAGCACTGAAGCTTTCTTT. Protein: CASSLGGGAGSTEAFF.

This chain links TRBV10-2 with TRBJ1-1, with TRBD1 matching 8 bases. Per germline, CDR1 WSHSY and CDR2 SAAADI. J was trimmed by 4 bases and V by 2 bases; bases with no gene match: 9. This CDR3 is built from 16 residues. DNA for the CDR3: TGCGCCAGCAGTGAGAGGACAGGGAGGAGTGGCACTGAAGCTTTCTTT. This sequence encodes CASSERTGRSGTEAFF.

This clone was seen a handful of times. CDR3 nucleotide sequence: TGTGCCAGCAGGAGCTTAGCGCTAGTCTGGGAAAAACTGTTTTTT. It translates to CASRSLALVWEKLFF. The chain couples TRBV28 to TRBJ1-4; no clear D gene. This CDR3 is 15 amino acids long. Trimming shortened V by 6 bases and J by 8 bases, and 19 bases separated the two germline ends. Germline-derived CDR1 and CDR2 are MDHEN and SYDVKM.

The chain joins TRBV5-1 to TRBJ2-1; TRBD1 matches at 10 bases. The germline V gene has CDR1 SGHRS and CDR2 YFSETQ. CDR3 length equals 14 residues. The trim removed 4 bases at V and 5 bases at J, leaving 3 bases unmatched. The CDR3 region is CASSPGTGDNEQFF. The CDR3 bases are TGCGCCAGCAGCCCAGGGACAGGGGACAATGAGCAGTTCTTC.

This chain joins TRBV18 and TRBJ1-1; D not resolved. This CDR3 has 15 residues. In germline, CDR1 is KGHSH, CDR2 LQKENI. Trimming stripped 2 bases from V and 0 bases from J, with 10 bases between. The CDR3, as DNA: TGTGCCAGCTCACCAAGGTCCGCAGTGAACACTGAAGCTTTCTTT. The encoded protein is CASSPRSAVNTEAFF.

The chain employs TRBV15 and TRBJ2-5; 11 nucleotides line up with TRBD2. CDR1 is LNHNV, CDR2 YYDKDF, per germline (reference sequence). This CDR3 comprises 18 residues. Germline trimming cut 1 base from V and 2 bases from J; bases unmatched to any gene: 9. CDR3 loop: CATSRARGLAGGQETQYF. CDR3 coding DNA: TGTGCCACCAGCAGAGCAAGGGGTCTAGCGGGGGGACAAGAGACCCAGTACTTC.

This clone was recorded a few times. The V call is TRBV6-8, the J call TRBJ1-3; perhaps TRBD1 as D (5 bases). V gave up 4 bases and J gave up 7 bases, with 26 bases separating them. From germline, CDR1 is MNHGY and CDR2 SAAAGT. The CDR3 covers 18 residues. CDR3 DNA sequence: TGTGCCAGCAGTTCCACCCAGCGCAGGGTGAAATCTAGCAACACCATATATTTT. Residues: CASSSTQRRVKSSNTIYF.

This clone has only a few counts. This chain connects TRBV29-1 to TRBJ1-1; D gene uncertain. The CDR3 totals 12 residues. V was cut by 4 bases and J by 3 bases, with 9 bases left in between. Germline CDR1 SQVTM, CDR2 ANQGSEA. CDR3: CSVGRLDTEAFF. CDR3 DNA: TGCAGCGTTGGACGGCTTGACACTGAAGCTTTCTTT.

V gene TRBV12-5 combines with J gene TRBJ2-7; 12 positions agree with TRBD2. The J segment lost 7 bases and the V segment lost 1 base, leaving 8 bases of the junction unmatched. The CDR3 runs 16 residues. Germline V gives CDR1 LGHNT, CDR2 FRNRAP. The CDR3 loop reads CASGLGTSGTGREQYF. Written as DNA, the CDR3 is TGTGCTAGTGGTTTGGGGACTAGCGGGACCGGGAGAGAGCAGTACTTC.

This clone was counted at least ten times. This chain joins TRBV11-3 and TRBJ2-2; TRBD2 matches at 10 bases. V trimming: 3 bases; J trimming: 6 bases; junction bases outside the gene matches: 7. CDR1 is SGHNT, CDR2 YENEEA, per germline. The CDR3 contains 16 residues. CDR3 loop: CASSLTLGLAAGELFF. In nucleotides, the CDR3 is TGTGCCAGCAGCTTGACGCTCGGACTAGCGGCCGGGGAGCTGTTTTTT.

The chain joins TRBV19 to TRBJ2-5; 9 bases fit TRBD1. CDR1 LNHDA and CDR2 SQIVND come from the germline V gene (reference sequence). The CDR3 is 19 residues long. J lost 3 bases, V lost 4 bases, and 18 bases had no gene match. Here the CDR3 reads CASSKTGGASGGSEETQYF. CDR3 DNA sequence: TGTGCCAGTAGTAAAACAGGGGGCGCATCAGGAGGGAGCGAAGAGACCCAGTACTTC.

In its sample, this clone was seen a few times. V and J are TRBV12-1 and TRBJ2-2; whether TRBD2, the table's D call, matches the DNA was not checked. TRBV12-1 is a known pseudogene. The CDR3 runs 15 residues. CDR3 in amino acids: CASSLGLADTGELFF. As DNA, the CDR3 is TGTGCCAGCAGCTTGGGACTAGCGGATACCGGGGAGCTGTTTTTT.

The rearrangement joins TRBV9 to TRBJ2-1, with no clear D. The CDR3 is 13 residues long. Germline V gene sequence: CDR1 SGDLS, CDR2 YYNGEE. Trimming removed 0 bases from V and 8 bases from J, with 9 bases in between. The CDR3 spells CASSVASWDEQFF. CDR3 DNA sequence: TGTGCCAGCAGCGTAGCTTCATGGGATGAGCAGTTCTTC.